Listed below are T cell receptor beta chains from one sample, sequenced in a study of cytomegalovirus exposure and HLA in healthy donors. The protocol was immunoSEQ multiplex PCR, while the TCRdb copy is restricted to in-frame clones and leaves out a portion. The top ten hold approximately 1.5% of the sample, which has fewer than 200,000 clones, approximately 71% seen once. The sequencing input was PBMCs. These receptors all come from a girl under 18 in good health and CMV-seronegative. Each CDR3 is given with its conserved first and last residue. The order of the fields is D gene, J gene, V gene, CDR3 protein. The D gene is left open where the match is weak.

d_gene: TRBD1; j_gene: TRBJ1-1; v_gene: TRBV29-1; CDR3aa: CSVAGTGVTEAFF
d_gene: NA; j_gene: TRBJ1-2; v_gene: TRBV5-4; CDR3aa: CASSTSDSPRGYTF
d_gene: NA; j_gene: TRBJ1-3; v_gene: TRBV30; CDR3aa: CAWSLGPASSGNTIYF
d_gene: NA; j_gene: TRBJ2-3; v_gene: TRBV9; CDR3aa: CASSVASLTDTQYF
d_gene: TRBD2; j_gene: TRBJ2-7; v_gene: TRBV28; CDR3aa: CASSPGLAGSYEQYF
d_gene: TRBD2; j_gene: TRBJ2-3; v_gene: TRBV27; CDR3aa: CASSPPAGGLDTQYF
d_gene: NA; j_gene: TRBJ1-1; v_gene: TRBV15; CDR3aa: CATSTQQGNTEAFF
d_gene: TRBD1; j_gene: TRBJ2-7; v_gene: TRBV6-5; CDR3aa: CASSRDSYEQYF
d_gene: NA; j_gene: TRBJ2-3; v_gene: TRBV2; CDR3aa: CASSVSSGLGTQYF
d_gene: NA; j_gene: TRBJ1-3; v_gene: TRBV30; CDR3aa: CAWSVIGMGGNTIYF
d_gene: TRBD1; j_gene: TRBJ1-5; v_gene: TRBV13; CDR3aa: CASSWGQVNQPQHF
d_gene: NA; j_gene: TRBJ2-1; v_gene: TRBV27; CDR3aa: CASNARKGTISNEQFF
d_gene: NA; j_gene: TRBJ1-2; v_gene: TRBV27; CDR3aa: CASANRPNYGYTF
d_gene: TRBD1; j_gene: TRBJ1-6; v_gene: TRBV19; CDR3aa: CASSIAAGTVPPLHF
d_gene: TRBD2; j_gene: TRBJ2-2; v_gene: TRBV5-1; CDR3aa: CASSLATGGLNAGELFF
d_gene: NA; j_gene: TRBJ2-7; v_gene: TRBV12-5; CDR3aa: CASGLDSPPYEQYF
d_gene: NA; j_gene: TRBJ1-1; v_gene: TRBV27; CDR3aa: CASSPRPALGAFF
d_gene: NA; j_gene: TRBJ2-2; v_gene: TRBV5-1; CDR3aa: CASSFTPGGELFF
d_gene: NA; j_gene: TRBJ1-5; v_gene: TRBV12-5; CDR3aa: CASGPDFISNQPQHF
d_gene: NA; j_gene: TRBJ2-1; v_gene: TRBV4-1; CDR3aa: CASSQEAVDNEQFF
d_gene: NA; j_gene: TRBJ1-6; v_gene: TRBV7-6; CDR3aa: CASSLAPVMTVSSYNSPLHF
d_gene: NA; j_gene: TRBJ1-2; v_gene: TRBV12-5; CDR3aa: CASGLVESDYGYTF
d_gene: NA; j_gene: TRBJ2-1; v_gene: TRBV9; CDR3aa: CASSVGTYNEQFF
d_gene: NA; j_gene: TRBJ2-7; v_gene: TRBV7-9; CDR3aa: CASSLGAATYEQYF
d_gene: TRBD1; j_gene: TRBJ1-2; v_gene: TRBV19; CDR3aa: CASTTGLYGYTF
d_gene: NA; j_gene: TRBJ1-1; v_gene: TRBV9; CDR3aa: CASSGNSDREAFF
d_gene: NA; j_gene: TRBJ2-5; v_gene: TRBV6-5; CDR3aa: CASSPGPQETQYF
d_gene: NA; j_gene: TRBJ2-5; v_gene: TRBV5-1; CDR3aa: CASSLGGGTLTGETQYF
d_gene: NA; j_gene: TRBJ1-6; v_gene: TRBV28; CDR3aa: CASSPMDRLNSPLHF
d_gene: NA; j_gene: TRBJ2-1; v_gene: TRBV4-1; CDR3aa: CASSPKSSDHNEQFF
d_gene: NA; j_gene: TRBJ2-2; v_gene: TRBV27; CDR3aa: CASSLSTLSGELFF
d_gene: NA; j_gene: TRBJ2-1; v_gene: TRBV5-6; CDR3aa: CASSFTGEYLEQFF
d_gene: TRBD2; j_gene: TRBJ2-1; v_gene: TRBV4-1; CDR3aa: CASSHQGPGLAANEQFF
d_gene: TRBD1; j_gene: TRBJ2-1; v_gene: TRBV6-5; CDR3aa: CASRARTGTYNEQFF
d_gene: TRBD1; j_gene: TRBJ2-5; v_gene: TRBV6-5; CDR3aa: CASKEGQKETQYF
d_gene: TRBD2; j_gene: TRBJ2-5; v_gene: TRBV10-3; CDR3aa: CAISESGGAVGSTQYF
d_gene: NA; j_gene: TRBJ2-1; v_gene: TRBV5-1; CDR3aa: CASSFGNEQFF
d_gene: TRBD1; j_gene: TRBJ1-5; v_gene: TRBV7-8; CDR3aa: CASRPGQGGNQPQHF
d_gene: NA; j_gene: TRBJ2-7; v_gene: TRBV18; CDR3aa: CASSPVAADEQYF
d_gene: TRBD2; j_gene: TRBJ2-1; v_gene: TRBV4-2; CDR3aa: CASSLVRLAGQPSSGEQFF
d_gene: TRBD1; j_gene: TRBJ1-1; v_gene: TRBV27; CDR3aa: CASSLTGNTEAFF
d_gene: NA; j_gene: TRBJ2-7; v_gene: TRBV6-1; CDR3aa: CASGPNRAYEQYF
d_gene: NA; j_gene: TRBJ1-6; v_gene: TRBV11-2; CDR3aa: CASSDRGWGRALF
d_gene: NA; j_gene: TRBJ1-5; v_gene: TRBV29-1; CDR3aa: CSVRGLGDQPQHF
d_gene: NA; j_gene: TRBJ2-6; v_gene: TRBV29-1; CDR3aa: CSVDRLTTGANVLTF
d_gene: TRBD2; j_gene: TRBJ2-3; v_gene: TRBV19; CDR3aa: CASSGASGLTDTQYF
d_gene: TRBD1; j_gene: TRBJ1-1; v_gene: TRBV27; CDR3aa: CASSVDRGKSMNTEAFF
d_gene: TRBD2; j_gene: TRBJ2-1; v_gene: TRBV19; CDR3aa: CASSIGTSEFF
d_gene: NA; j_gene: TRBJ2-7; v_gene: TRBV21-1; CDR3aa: CASSVLTYEQYF
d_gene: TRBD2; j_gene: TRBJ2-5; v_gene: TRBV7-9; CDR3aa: CASGSAGVQETQYF
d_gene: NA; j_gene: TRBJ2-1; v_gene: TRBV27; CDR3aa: CASSPRGAGEFF